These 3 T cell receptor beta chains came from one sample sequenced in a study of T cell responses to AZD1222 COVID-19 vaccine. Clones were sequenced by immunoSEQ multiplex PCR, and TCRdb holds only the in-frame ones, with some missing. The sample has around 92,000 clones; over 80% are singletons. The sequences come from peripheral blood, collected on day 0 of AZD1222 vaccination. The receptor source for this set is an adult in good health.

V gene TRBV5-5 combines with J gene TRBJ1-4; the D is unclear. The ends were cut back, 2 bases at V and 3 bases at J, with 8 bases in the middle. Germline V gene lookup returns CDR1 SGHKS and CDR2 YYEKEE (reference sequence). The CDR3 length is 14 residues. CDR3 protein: CASSFTASNEKLFF. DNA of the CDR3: TGTGCCAGCAGCTTCACAGCTTCTAATGAAAAACTGTTTTTT.

The CDR3 spells CASSQEQGGISYEQYF. For the CDR3, the DNA is TGTGCCAGCAGCCAGGAGCAGGGGGGTATCTCCTACGAGCAGTACTTC. The V gene is TRBV4-2, the J gene TRBJ2-7, with a possible D match to TRBD1 (7 bases). V gave up 3 bases and J gave up 0 bases, with 15 bases separating them. Germline CDR1 is LGHNA and CDR2 is YNFKEQ. The CDR3 has 16 amino acids.

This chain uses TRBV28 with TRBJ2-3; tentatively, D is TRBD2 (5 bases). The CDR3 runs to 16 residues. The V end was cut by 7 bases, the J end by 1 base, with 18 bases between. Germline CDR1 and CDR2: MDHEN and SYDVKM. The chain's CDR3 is CASTSSGERGTDTQYF. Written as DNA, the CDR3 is TGTGCCAGCACCTCTTCCGGGGAGAGGGGCACAGATACGCAGTATTTT.